Listed here are 27 T cell receptor beta chains from one sample, sequenced in a study of T cell responses to AZD1222 COVID-19 vaccine. Generated by immunoSEQ multiplex PCR, the TCRdb table keeps only in-frame clones and is missing some. The profile shows 200,000 to 250,000 clones, around 93% of them singletons. The specimen was peripheral blood, collected on day 0 of MenACWY control vaccination. These receptors were obtained from an adult in good health.

This chain joins TRBV4-2 and TRBJ2-1, with D possibly being TRBD2 (6 bases). The CDR3 sequence is 16 residues long. Germline CDR1 and CDR2: LGHNA and YNFKEQ. V gave up 0 bases and J gave up 2 bases, with 11 bases separating them. DNA of the CDR3: TGTGCCAGCAGCCAAGATGGTAGCGGCCCCTACAATGAGCAGTTCTTC. Protein: CASSQDGSGPYNEQFF.

This sequence joins TRBV28 and TRBJ2-1, with 11 nucleotides matching TRBD1. The CDR3 totals 15 residues. Trimming cost V 2 bases and J 8 bases; bases outside gene matches: 5. Germline CDR1 reads MDHEN; CDR2 reads SYDVKM. Here the CDR3 reads CASSLLRTGGDEQFF. In DNA form, the CDR3 reads TGTGCCAGCAGTTTACTTCGGACAGGGGGCGATGAGCAGTTCTTC.

The genes are TRBV7-6 and TRBJ1-3; possible D gene TRBD1, 6 bases. The CDR3 has 14 amino acids. Germline CDR1 is SGHVS and CDR2 is FNYEAQ. Between the trimmed V and J ends, which lost 10 bases and 0 bases, there was a span of 13 bases. The CDR3 here is CATITGPSGNTIYF. In DNA form, the CDR3 reads TGTGCCACCATCACAGGGCCCTCTGGAAACACCATATATTTT.

This chain connects TRBV5-5 to TRBJ1-6; no clear D gene. CDR3 length: 13 amino acids. Looked up from germline, CDR1 is SGHKS and CDR2 is YYEKEE (reference sequence). Trimming stripped 4 bases from V and 6 bases from J, with 8 bases between. CDR3 residues: CASSLATNSPLHF. The CDR3 nucleotides read TGTGCCAGCAGCCTTGCAACTAATTCACCCCTCCACTTT.

The V call is TRBV4-2, the J call TRBJ2-1; possible D gene TRBD1, 6 bases. CDR3 size: 16 residues. Looked up from germline, CDR1 is LGHNA and CDR2 is YNFKEQ. Trimming removed 0 bases from V and 4 bases from J, with 13 bases in between. CDR3 in amino acids: CASSQDRLGGYNEQFF. The DNA of the CDR3 is TGTGCCAGCAGCCAAGATCGGCTAGGGGGATACAATGAGCAGTTCTTC.

The V and J genes are TRBV7-8 and TRBJ2-7; the match to TRBD2 covers 14 bases. The CDR3 is 18 residues long. J lost 2 bases, V lost 1 base, and 7 bases had no gene match. Germline CDR1 reads SGHVS; CDR2 reads FQNEAQ. The CDR3 is CASSLGTSGGPLPYEQYF. CDR3 coding DNA: TGTGCCAGCAGCTTAGGGACTAGCGGGGGGCCTCTACCCTACGAGCAGTACTTC.

This clone is a singleton in its sample. V and J are TRBV6-5 and TRBJ2-4; D uncertain. CDR3 length: 15 residues. V was trimmed by 7 bases and J by 0 bases, leaving 13 bases between them. The germline CDR1 and CDR2 sequences are MNHEY and SVGAGI. CDR3 region: CASTPGRLAKNIQYF. CDR3 nucleotide sequence: TGTGCCAGCACCCCGGGCAGACTAGCCAAAAACATTCAGTACTTC.

J is TRBJ2-4 and V is TRBV3-1 (or the pseudogene TRBV3-2); no reliable D call. Germline CDR1 is LGHDT and CDR2 is YNNKEL (reference sequence). V lost 1 base and J lost 0, with 7 bases in between. The CDR3 is 15 residues long. The CDR3: CASSQGLLAKNIQYF. CDR3 DNA: TGTGCCAGCAGCCAAGGGCTCCTAGCCAAAAACATTCAGTACTTC.

V and J are TRBV7-3 and TRBJ1-6; a possible D gene is TRBD1 (6 bases). The V end was cut by 6 bases, the J end by 8 bases, with 11 bases between. Germline CDR1 is SGHTA and CDR2 is FQGTGA. CDR3 length equals 13 residues. In DNA form, the CDR3 reads TGTGCCAGCAGACGGAACAGGGATTCACCCCTCCACTTT. Translation gives CASRRNRDSPLHF.

The genes are TRBV5-1 and TRBJ1-3, with D possibly matching TRBD1 (6 bases). V was pared by 3 bases and J by 3 bases, with 10 bases between. Germline V gene data show CDR1 as SGHRS and CDR2 as YFSETQ. CDR3 length: 14 residues. The CDR3 sequence: CASSWTEYGNTIYF. DNA of the CDR3: TGCGCCAGCAGCTGGACAGAATATGGAAACACCATATATTTT.

The chain uses TRBV3-1 (or the pseudogene TRBV3-2) and TRBJ1-2, with a weak D call TRBD1 (5 bases). The V end was cut by 4 bases, the J end by 0 bases, with 12 bases between. The germline gives CDR1 LGHDT, CDR2 YNNKEL (reference sequence). The CDR3 has 15 residues. The CDR3 region is CASSLAGRTNYGYTF. CDR3 DNA: TGTGCCAGCAGCCTCGCGGGGCGTACTAACTATGGCTACACCTTC.

CDR3 in amino acids: CASRADGITYEQYF. CDR3 coding DNA: TGTGCCAGCAGAGCGGACGGCATTACCTACGAGCAGTACTTC. The chain has TRBV28 and TRBJ2-7; TRBD2 might be the D (5 bases). Trimming cost V 6 bases and J 2 bases, with 14 bases left between them. The CDR3 runs to 14 residues. Germline V gene lookup returns CDR1 MDHEN and CDR2 SYDVKM.

V is TRBV28 and J is TRBJ1-2; possibly TRBD1 for D (5 bases). Germline CDR1 MDHEN, CDR2 SYDVKM. The CDR3 loop spans 11 amino acids. This CDR3 is CVTGNLYGYTF. CDR3 bases: TGTGTAACAGGCAACCTCTATGGCTACACCTTC.

This chain joins TRBV9 and TRBJ1-1; D call uncertain. CDR1 and CDR2 (germline): SGDLS, YYNGEE. V lost 0 bases to trimming and J lost 0 bases, with 9 bases between them. The CDR3 contains 15 residues. The CDR3 sequence: CASSVEPRMNTEAFF. CDR3 bases: TGTGCCAGCAGCGTAGAGCCACGCATGAACACTGAAGCTTTCTTT.

The V and J genes are TRBV30 and TRBJ1-3; 7 nucleotides agree with TRBD1. The CDR3 has 14 residues. Germline CDR1 is GTSNPN and CDR2 is SVGIG (reference sequence). The V segment lost 2 bases and the J segment 2 bases; nucleotides outside the gene matches: 3. CDR3 loop: CAWSWQGAGNTIYF. CDR3 nucleotide sequence: TGTGCCTGGAGTTGGCAGGGGGCTGGAAACACCATATATTTT.

The V gene is TRBV7-2, the J gene TRBJ1-1, with TRBD1 matching over 8 bases. J was trimmed by 2 bases and V by 2 bases; bases with no gene match: 4. The CDR3 is 15 residues long. Germline-derived CDR1 and CDR2 are SGHTA and FQGNSA. CDR3 residues: CASSLSGGVNTEAFF. The CDR3 coding sequence is TGTGCCAGCAGCTTATCAGGGGGCGTAAACACTGAAGCTTTCTTT.

Concerning this clone itself: Other DNA sequences in the sample encode the same CDR3. V gene TRBV7-3 combines with J gene TRBJ1-1, with a possible D match to TRBD1 (6 bases). Germline V CDR1 and CDR2: SGHTA, FQGTGA. V lost 4 bases and J lost 1, with 7 bases in between. The CDR3 has 13 amino acids. In nucleotides, the CDR3 is TGTGCCAGCAGCTCACAGGGGAACACTGAAGCTTTCTTT. Its translation is CASSSQGNTEAFF.

This chain links TRBV15 with TRBJ2-7; D may be TRBD2 (6 bases). The end of the DNA is better explained by TRBJ2-1, so the J call may be wrong. The CDR3 has 16 residues. Germline V gene lookup returns CDR1 LNHNV and CDR2 YYDKDF (reference sequence). The CDR3 sequence is CATSPVSWGGADEQFF. For the CDR3, the DNA is TGTGCCACCAGCCCAGTTAGCTGGGGCGGGGCCGACGAGCAGTTCTTC.

The chain is built from TRBV10-3 and TRBJ1-5; a weak D match, TRBD1 (5 bases). Germline loops: CDR1 ENHRY, CDR2 SYGVKD. The length of the CDR3 is 14 residues. Trimming left V 4 bases short and J 4 bases short, with 11 bases between. CDR3 sequence: CAISGGGANQPQHF. For the CDR3, the DNA is TGTGCCATCAGTGGGGGTGGGGCAAATCAGCCCCAGCATTTT.

This chain joins TRBV27 and TRBJ1-2; the D gene is possibly TRBD1 (5 bases). Trimming left V 5 bases short and J 2 bases short, with 12 bases between. CDR1 and CDR2 from the germline V gene are MNHEY and SMNVEV (reference sequence). The CDR3 totals 14 residues. Here the CDR3 reads CASSAWGRNYGYTF. For the CDR3, the DNA is TGTGCCAGCAGTGCTTGGGGACGGAACTATGGCTACACCTTC.

The rearrangement links TRBV30 to TRBJ1-1, with TRBD1 as a possible D gene (6 bases). The CDR3 has 14 amino acids. Trimming removed 3 bases at V and 1 base at J, with 12 bases between. Per the germline V gene, CDR1 is GTSNPN and CDR2 is SVGIG (reference sequence). The CDR3 sequence is CAWSVLQGNTEAFF. For the CDR3, the DNA is TGTGCCTGGAGCGTATTACAGGGGAACACTGAAGCTTTCTTT.

The rearrangement uses TRBV9 and TRBJ1-2, with a tentative D call TRBD1 (6 bases). Germline CDR1 SGDLS, CDR2 YYNGEE. CDR3 length: 18 amino acids. Deletions cut 4 bases from V and 4 bases from J, with 26 bases between. The CDR3 sequence: CASSPTAARGLGVYGYTF. Here the CDR3 DNA reads TGTGCCAGCAGCCCGACGGCTGCCAGGGGTTTAGGTGTCTATGGCTACACCTTC.

This chain's CDR3 is CASSQTQDRVHGYTF. The CDR3 nucleotides are TGTGCCAGCAGCCAGACCCAGGACAGGGTTCATGGCTACACCTTC. The chain employs TRBV4-2 and TRBJ1-2, with TRBD1 identical over 8 bases. This CDR3 contains 15 residues. With V trimmed by 3 bases and J by 6 bases, 9 bases remained unmatched. Germline V lookup: CDR1 LGHNA, CDR2 YNFKEQ.

This clone was recorded once. J is TRBJ1-5 and V is TRBV19, with D possibly TRBD1 on 6 matching bases. Germline V gene sequence: CDR1 LNHDA, CDR2 SQIVND (reference sequence). This CDR3 comprises 14 residues. Trimming removed 3 bases from V and 4 bases from J, with 10 bases in between. The CDR3 sequence: CASSMGGRNQPQHF. The CDR3 DNA is TGTGCCAGTAGTATGGGGGGCAGGAATCAGCCCCAGCATTTT.

V and J are TRBV5-1 and TRBJ2-6, with 7 bases lining up with TRBD1. Germline V gives CDR1 SGHRS, CDR2 YFSETQ. V shed 4 bases and J 2 bases; nucleotides not matched to a gene: 3. This CDR3 contains 15 residues. CDR3 sequence: CASSPTGAGANVLTF. In DNA, the CDR3 is TGCGCCAGCAGCCCTACAGGGGCTGGGGCCAACGTCCTGACTTTC.

V usage is TRBV27 and J usage is TRBJ2-7, with 7 bases fitting TRBD2. The CDR3 is 16 amino acids. V lost 8 bases to trimming and J lost 5 bases; unmatched junction nucleotides: 18. Per germline, CDR1 MNHEY and CDR2 SMNVEV (reference sequence). The CDR3 DNA follows: TGTGCCAGCTCTTCTTTTTTTGGGAGGGATCACAACGAGCAGTACTTC. Its protein product is CASSSFFGRDHNEQYF.

Remarks on this clone: Other DNA sequences within the sample encode an identical CDR3. This chain joins TRBV3-1 (or the pseudogene TRBV3-2) and TRBJ1-1; D unresolved. Trimming stripped 2 bases from V and 1 base from J, with 8 bases between. Germline CDR1 and CDR2: LGHDT and YNNKEL (reference sequence). This CDR3 contains 14 residues. The CDR3 sequence is CASSQRGANTEAFF. The CDR3 DNA reads as TGTGCCAGCAGCCAACGGGGAGCGAACACTGAAGCTTTCTTT.